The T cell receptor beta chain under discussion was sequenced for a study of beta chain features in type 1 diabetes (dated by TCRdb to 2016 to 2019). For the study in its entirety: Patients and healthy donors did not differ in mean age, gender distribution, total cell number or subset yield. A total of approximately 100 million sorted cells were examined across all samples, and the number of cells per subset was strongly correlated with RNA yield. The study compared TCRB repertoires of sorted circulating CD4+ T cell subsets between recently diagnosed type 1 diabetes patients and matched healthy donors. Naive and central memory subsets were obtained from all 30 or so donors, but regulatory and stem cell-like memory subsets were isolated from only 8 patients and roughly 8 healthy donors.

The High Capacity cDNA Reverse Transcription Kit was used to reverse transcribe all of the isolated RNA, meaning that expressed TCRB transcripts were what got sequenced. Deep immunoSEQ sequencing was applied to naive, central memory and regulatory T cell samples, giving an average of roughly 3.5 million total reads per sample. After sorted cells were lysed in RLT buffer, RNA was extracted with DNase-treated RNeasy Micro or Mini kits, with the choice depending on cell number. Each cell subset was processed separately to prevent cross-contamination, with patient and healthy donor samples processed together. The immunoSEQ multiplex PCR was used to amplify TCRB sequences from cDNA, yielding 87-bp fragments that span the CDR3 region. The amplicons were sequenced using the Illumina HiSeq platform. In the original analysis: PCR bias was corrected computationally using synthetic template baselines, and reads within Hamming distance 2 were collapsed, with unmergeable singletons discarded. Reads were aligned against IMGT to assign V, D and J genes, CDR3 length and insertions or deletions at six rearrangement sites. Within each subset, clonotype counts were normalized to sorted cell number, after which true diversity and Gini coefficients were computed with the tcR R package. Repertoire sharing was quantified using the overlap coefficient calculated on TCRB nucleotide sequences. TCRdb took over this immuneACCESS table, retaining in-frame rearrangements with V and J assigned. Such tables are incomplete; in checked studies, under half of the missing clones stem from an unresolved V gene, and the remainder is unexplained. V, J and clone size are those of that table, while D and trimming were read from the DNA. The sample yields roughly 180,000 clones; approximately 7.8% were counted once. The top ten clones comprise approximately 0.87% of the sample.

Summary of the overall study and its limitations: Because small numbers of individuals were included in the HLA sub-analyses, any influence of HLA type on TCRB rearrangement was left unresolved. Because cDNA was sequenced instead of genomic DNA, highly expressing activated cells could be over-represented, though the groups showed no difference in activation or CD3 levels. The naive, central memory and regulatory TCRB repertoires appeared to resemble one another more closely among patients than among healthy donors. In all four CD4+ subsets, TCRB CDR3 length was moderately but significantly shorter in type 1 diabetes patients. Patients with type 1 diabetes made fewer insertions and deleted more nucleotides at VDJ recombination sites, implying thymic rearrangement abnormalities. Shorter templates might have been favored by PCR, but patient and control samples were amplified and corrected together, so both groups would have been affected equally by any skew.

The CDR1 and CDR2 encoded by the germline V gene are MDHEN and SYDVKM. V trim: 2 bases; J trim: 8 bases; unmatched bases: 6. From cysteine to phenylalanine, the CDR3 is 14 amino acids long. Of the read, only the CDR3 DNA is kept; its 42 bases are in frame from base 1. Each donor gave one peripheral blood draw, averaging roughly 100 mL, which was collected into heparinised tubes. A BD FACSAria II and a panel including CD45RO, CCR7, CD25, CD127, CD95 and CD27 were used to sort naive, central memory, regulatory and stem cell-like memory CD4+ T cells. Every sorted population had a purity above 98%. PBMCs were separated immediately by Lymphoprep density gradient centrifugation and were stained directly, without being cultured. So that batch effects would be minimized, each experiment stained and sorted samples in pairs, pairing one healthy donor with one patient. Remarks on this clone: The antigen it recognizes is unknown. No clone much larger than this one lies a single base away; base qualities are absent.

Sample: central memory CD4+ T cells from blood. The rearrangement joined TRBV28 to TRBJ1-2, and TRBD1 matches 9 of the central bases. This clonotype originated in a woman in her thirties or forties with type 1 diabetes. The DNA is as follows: TGTGCCAGCAGTTTAATAGGGACAGGGTTCGGCTACACCTTC. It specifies CASSLIGTGFGYTF.